This T cell receptor (beta chain) is drawn from a study of T cell responses to AZD1222 COVID-19 vaccine. This clone was observed once. The target antigen is unknown. TCRdb's copy holds only in-frame clones and misses some; the assay was immunoSEQ multiplex PCR. The top ten clones hold approximately 1.7% of a sample with about 200,000 clones, about 94% of them seen once. CDR3 length: 12 amino acids. Germline CDR1 MDHEN, CDR2 SYDVKM. Between the trimmed V and J ends, which lost 6 bases and 5 bases, there was a span of 8 bases. Findings and caveats of the study: None of the repertoires were sampled until the peak T cell response had passed. Dominant at 160-218 and 743-854, vaccine-associated CD4 TCRs also spanned spike.

The TCR was taken from an adult who received the MenACWY meningococcal vaccine as a control. The chain carries TRBV28 and TRBJ2-1, with a weak D call TRBD1 (6 bases). This sample comprised peripheral blood, obtained 28 days after the second dose of the MenACWY control vaccine. DNA for the CDR3: TGTGCCAGCAGCAGGACAGACAATGAGCAGTTCTTC. Protein: CASSRTDNEQFF.